This is a list of T cell receptor beta chains from one sample in a study of blood T cells in healthy people across ages. TCRdb reprocessed the 5' RACE reads with MiXCR, giving one entry per CDR3 protein. The sample consists of 720,000 or so distinct CDR3 sequences, roughly two fifths of them appearing once. Sequencing was carried out using blood. The source is a man of 80 years or more in good health. CDR3s include the opening cysteine and the closing phenylalanine or tryptophan. D genes are given only for firm matches. Expanded clones get a size class; other rows say once, few or many, or leave the size out.

abundance: -
d_gene: TRBD2
j_gene: TRBJ2-4
v_gene: TRBV7-2
CDR3aa: CASSEAFNLAARITEQYF
CDR3nt: TGTGCCAGCAGCGAGGCCTTCAATCTAGCGGCCAGGATAACGGAGCAGTACTTC

abundance: -
d_gene: TRBD1
j_gene: TRBJ2-5
v_gene: TRBV11-2
CDR3aa: CASSLSGTGEQTQYF
CDR3nt: TGTGCCAGCAGCTTATCCGGGACAGGGGAACAGACCCAGTACTTC

abundance: -
d_gene: TRBD1
j_gene: TRBJ2-7
v_gene: TRBV4-3
CDR3aa: CASSQDFGTGLEQYF
CDR3nt: TGCGCCAGCAGCCAAGATTTTGGGACAGGGCTCGAGCAGTACTTC

abundance: -
d_gene: -
j_gene: TRBJ2-3
v_gene: TRBV4-2
CDR3aa: CASSQGRGLGTDTQYF
CDR3nt: TGTGCCAGCAGCCAAGGGCGGGGGCTTGGCACAGATACGCAGTATTTT

abundance: -
d_gene: -
j_gene: TRBJ2-1
v_gene: TRBV11-3
CDR3aa: CASSLDSGTHSEQFF
CDR3nt: TGTGCCAGCAGCTTAGATTCCGGGACACACAGTGAGCAGTTCTTC

abundance: -
d_gene: -
j_gene: TRBJ1-2
v_gene: TRBV15
CDR3aa: CATSRVDGNYYGYTF
CDR3nt: TGTGCCACCAGCAGAGTAGATGGGAACTACTATGGCTACACCTTC

abundance: few
d_gene: -
j_gene: TRBJ2-3
v_gene: TRBV27
CDR3aa: CASSSHIDTQYF
CDR3nt: TGTGCCAGCAGTTCCCATATCGATACGCAGTATTTT

abundance: -
d_gene: -
j_gene: TRBJ2-3
v_gene: TRBV5-5
CDR3aa: CASSTGQASSADTQYF
CDR3nt: TGTGCCAGCAGCACCGGACAGGCATCTAGCGCAGATACGCAGTATTTT

abundance: -
d_gene: TRBD2
j_gene: TRBJ2-5
v_gene: TRBV27
CDR3aa: CASSFSGRGWDEQYF
CDR3nt: TGTGCCAGCAGTTTTAGCGGGAGAGGGTGGGATGAGCAGTACTTC

abundance: -
d_gene: -
j_gene: TRBJ2-7
v_gene: TRBV6-2/TRBV6-3
CDR3aa: CASTNEGGMSYEQYF
CDR3nt: TGTGCCAGCACCAACGAGGGCGGGATGTCCTACGAGCAGTACTTC

abundance: few
d_gene: -
j_gene: TRBJ1-6
v_gene: TRBV4-3
CDR3aa: CASSQDPHGVNSPLHF
CDR3nt: TGCGCCAGCAGCCAAGATCCCCACGGAGTGAATTCACCCCTCCACTTT

abundance: -
d_gene: TRBD1
j_gene: TRBJ2-7
v_gene: TRBV10-3
CDR3aa: CAISNRDRGYEQYF
CDR3nt: TGTGCCATCAGCAACCGGGACAGGGGCTACGAGCAGTACTTC

abundance: -
d_gene: -
j_gene: TRBJ1-2
v_gene: TRBV27
CDR3aa: CASSLSQGFGYTF
CDR3nt: TGTGCCAGCAGTTTAAGTCAGGGTTTTGGCTACACCTTC

abundance: -
d_gene: -
j_gene: TRBJ1-2
v_gene: TRBV6-4
CDR3aa: CAGSDSPGAPSGGYTF
CDR3nt: TGTGCCGGCAGTGACTCGCCAGGGGCGCCCAGTGGCGGCTACACCTTC

abundance: -
d_gene: -
j_gene: TRBJ1-2
v_gene: TRBV5-7
CDR3aa: CASSKGGEGYTF
CDR3nt: TGTGCCAGCAGCAAAGGGGGGGAAGGCTACACCTTC

abundance: many
d_gene: -
j_gene: TRBJ1-3
v_gene: TRBV7-2
CDR3aa: CASSAYSGGSGNTIYF
CDR3nt: TGTGCCAGCAGCGCTTACAGTGGGGGTTCAGGAAACACCATATATTTT

abundance: -
d_gene: -
j_gene: TRBJ1-1
v_gene: TRBV18
CDR3aa: CASSPLQSFDAEAFF
CDR3nt: TGTGCCAGCTCACCTTTACAGAGTTTTGACGCTGAAGCTTTCTTT

abundance: -
d_gene: -
j_gene: TRBJ1-6
v_gene: TRBV27
CDR3aa: CASSLRENSPPHF
CDR3nt: TGTGCCAGCAGCTTACGAGAAAATTCACCCCCCCACTTT

abundance: few
d_gene: -
j_gene: TRBJ2-1
v_gene: TRBV6-6
CDR3aa: CASKSTRTVGNEQFF
CDR3nt: TGTGCCAGCAAATCTACCCGTACAGTGGGCAATGAGCAGTTCTTC

abundance: few
d_gene: -
j_gene: TRBJ1-2
v_gene: TRBV27
CDR3aa: CASREQGNYGYTF
CDR3nt: TGTGCCAGCAGGGAGCAGGGAAACTATGGCTACACCTTC

abundance: few
d_gene: -
j_gene: TRBJ2-7
v_gene: TRBV29-1
CDR3aa: CSVVVRSYEQYF
CDR3nt: TGCAGCGTTGTGGTGCGCTCCTACGAGCAGTACTTC

abundance: -
d_gene: -
j_gene: TRBJ2-7
v_gene: TRBV18
CDR3aa: CASSPLMTKTGEQYF
CDR3nt: TGTGCCAGCTCACCTCTTATGACTAAGACGGGCGAGCAGTACTTC

abundance: few
d_gene: TRBD1
j_gene: TRBJ2-3
v_gene: TRBV5-5
CDR3aa: CASSFARDRAVGDTQYF
CDR3nt: TGTGCCAGCAGCTTTGCCAGGGACAGGGCTGTAGGAGATACGCAGTATTTT

abundance: few
d_gene: -
j_gene: TRBJ2-5
v_gene: TRBV6-1
CDR3aa: CASRGGAREQYF
CDR3nt: TGTGCCAGCAGGGGGGGAGCGAGGGAGCAGTACTTC

abundance: few
d_gene: -
j_gene: TRBJ2-7
v_gene: TRBV7-2
CDR3aa: CASSLSGYYEQYF
CDR3nt: TGTGCCAGCAGCTTATCGGGGTACTACGAGCAGTACTTC

abundance: many
d_gene: -
j_gene: TRBJ2-1
v_gene: TRBV14
CDR3aa: CASSRTVYNEQFF
CDR3nt: TGTGCCAGCAGTAGGACAGTCTACAATGAGCAGTTCTTC

abundance: -
d_gene: TRBD2
j_gene: TRBJ2-1
v_gene: TRBV4-3
CDR3aa: CASSQDRGTSGRAGNEQFF
CDR3nt: TGCGCCAGCAGCCAAGATCGGGGGACTAGCGGGAGGGCCGGGAATGAGCAGTTCTTC

abundance: few
d_gene: TRBD1
j_gene: TRBJ2-7
v_gene: TRBV5-1
CDR3aa: CASSLAPGQGNEQYF
CDR3nt: TGCGCCAGCAGCTTGGCCCCGGGACAGGGCAACGAGCAGTACTTC

abundance: -
d_gene: TRBD2
j_gene: TRBJ2-1
v_gene: TRBV3-1
CDR3aa: CASSHRTSGGTPYNEQFF
CDR3nt: TGTGCCAGCAGCCATAGGACTAGCGGGGGGACCCCGTACAATGAGCAGTTCTTC

abundance: -
d_gene: -
j_gene: TRBJ1-1
v_gene: TRBV20-1
CDR3aa: CSAQKQVGTEAFF
CDR3nt: TGCAGTGCCCAAAAACAGGTAGGGACTGAAGCTTTCTTT

abundance: -
d_gene: -
j_gene: TRBJ1-3
v_gene: TRBV4-2
CDR3aa: CASSQMVGAGNTIYF
CDR3nt: TGTGCCAGCAGCCAAATGGTGGGGGCTGGAAACACCATATATTTT

abundance: few
d_gene: TRBD2
j_gene: TRBJ2-1
v_gene: TRBV20-1
CDR3aa: CSARPLRASGSDEQFF
CDR3nt: TGCAGTGCTAGGCCACTCCGGGCTAGCGGGAGCGATGAGCAGTTCTTC

abundance: -
d_gene: TRBD1
j_gene: TRBJ1-1
v_gene: TRBV5-1
CDR3aa: CASSPGDRTWTEAFF
CDR3nt: TGCGCCAGCAGCCCGGGGGACAGAACTTGGACTGAAGCTTTCTTT

abundance: -
d_gene: -
j_gene: TRBJ2-3
v_gene: TRBV12-5
CDR3aa: CASGLSSGRFTDTQYF
CDR3nt: TGTGCTAGTGGTCTCTCGAGCGGTAGATTCACAGATACGCAGTATTTT

abundance: few
d_gene: -
j_gene: TRBJ2-1
v_gene: TRBV11-1
CDR3aa: CASSLGLAREQFF
CDR3nt: TGTGCCAGCAGCTTAGGGTTAGCTCGGGAGCAGTTCTTC

abundance: -
d_gene: -
j_gene: TRBJ2-3
v_gene: TRBV4-1
CDR3aa: CASSQDLASYTQYF
CDR3nt: TGCGCCAGCAGCCAAGATCTCGCCAGTTATACGCAGTATTTT

abundance: few
d_gene: TRBD2
j_gene: TRBJ2-7
v_gene: TRBV7-3
CDR3aa: CASRNSAGVYGEQYF
CDR3nt: TGTGCCAGCAGGAACTCCGCGGGAGTTTATGGCGAGCAGTACTTC

abundance: once
d_gene: -
j_gene: TRBJ2-1
v_gene: TRBV4-3
CDR3aa: CASSQGLAARNEQFF
CDR3nt: TGCGCCAGCAGCCAAGGATTGGCGGCTCGAAATGAGCAGTTCTTC

abundance: -
d_gene: -
j_gene: TRBJ1-4
v_gene: TRBV6-2/TRBV6-3
CDR3aa: CASSYDQGVGGKLFF
CDR3nt: TGTGCCAGCAGTTATGACCAGGGTGTCGGGGGAAAACTGTTTTTT

abundance: few
d_gene: -
j_gene: TRBJ2-4
v_gene: TRBV6-5
CDR3aa: CASSLVQGGRYIQYF
CDR3nt: TGTGCCAGCAGCCTCGTACAGGGAGGGCGGTACATTCAGTACTTC

abundance: few
d_gene: TRBD1
j_gene: TRBJ1-6
v_gene: TRBV9
CDR3aa: CASSGGQGNSPLHF
CDR3nt: TGTGCCAGCAGCGGGGGACAGGGAAATTCACCCCTCCACTTT